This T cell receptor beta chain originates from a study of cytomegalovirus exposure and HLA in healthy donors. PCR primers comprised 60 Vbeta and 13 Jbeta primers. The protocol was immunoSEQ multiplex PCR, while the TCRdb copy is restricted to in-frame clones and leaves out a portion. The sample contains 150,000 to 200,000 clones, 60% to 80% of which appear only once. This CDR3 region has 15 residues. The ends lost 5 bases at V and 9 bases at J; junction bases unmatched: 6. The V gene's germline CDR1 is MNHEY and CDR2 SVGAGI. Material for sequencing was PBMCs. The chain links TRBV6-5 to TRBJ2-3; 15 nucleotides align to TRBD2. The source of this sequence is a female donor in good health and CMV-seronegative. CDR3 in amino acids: CASSPGTSGRRTQYF. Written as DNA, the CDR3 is TGTGCCAGCAGTCCCGGGACTAGCGGGAGGAGGACGCAGTATTTT.